This T cell receptor (beta chain) was identified during a study of T cell changes during pregnancy in multiple sclerosis. Here immunoSEQ multiplex PCR was the method, and the copy in TCRdb shows in-frame clones only, minus some. The table records 25,000 to 30,000 clones, 80% to 95% of them present only once. The V segment lost 8 bases and the J segment 2 bases; nucleotides outside the gene matches: 4. Germline V gene data show CDR1 as MNHNS and CDR2 as SASEGT. The CDR3 contains 13 residues. The sequence was obtained from a female donor with multiple sclerosis, enrolled in a pregnancy study. Sequences were derived from CD8+ T cells from peripheral blood mononuclear cells, sampled before pregnancy. The chain couples TRBV6-1 to TRBJ2-3, with TRBD1 matching over 7 bases. The CDR3 nucleotides are TGTGCCAGCCGGGACAGATACACAGATACGCAGTATTTT. Translation: CASRDRYTDTQYF.